The T cell receptor (beta chain) under discussion was sequenced for a study of response to subunit inactivated influenza vaccine. Concerning this clonotype: As yet, its antigen is unknown.

Study-wide results and caveats: Each seasonal influenza vaccination, the authors suggested, recruits few new T cells.

TCRdb reprocessed the RT-PCR reads with MiXCR, giving one entry per CDR3 protein. Here the sample spans around 480,000 distinct CDR3 sequences, 15% to 20% being singletons. The V gene's germline CDR1 is SGHRS and CDR2 YFSETQ. CDR3 size: 18 residues. Trimming pared 1 base from V and 2 bases from J, leaving 22 bases between. The receptor was isolated from a man between 50 and 69 years old who received an inactivated influenza vaccine. V usage is TRBV5-1 and J usage is TRBJ2-7; possible D gene TRBD2, 7 bases. The input for sequencing was CD4+ T cells sorted from PBMCs, taken about 23 months after vaccination. CDR3 DNA: TGCGCCAGCAGCTTGCGGGTCCGCGCGGGGGCCGTAACCTACGAGCAGTACTTC. As protein: CASSLRVRAGAVTYEQYF.